These 20 T cell receptor beta chains were sequenced from one sample in a study of HIV-infected patients and healthy controls (dated by TCRdb to 2013 to 2014). The protocol used for the library was 5' RACE. The sequencer listed for this sample is Illumina MiSeq. Reverse transcription of approximately 500 ng RNA was performed with SuperScript III using primers directed against the alpha and beta constant regions. Separate alpha and beta chain libraries were made by chain-specific third strand synthesis with multiplexing indices. TCRdb ran its own pipeline on the public reads, namely fastp trimming at Q25 and MiXCR clone calling, and kept in-frame beta chains. Rows matching on CDR3 protein sequence are summarized as one entry with the most common DNA and genes. In all, the sample holds roughly 7,800 distinct CDR3 sequences, and around 9.3% of those were seen once. Of the sample, approximately 22% falls within the top ten clones.

Follow-up blood was drawn from HIV-infected patients roughly three months, about 14 weeks, after the initiation of antiretroviral therapy. Whole blood was used without cell fractionation, so the repertoire reflected all unsorted peripheral T cells. The specimen was blood, collected during antiretroviral therapy. The receptors originated from an adult with HIV infection.

By sample fraction, this clonotype is medium-sized (0.01 to 0.1%). This chain links TRBV5-1 with TRBJ1-2; 10 positions match TRBD1. Per the germline V gene, CDR1 is SGHRS and CDR2 is YFSETQ. The J segment lost 9 bases and the V segment lost 4 bases, leaving 6 bases of the junction unmatched. The CDR3 length is 13 residues. CDR3 nucleotide sequence: TGCGCCAGCAGCGTGACAGGGGGCGCGAGCTACACCTTC. Its protein is CASSVTGGASYTF.

By share, this clonotype ranks as medium-sized. CDR3 loop: CASSSWEGEYNEQFF. The DNA for the CDR3 is TGTGCCAGCTCTTCTTGGGAGGGGGAGTACAATGAGCAGTTCTTC. The chain combines TRBV12-3 or TRBV12-4 with TRBJ2-1; a weak D match, TRBD2 (7 bases). The germline V and J ends were trimmed by 8 bases and 4 bases, with 18 bases remaining between them. This CDR3 is 15 amino acids long.

In its sample, this clonotype ranks as medium-sized. The chain uses TRBV6-4 and TRBJ2-2; D not certain. The V and J ends lost 5 bases and 1 base respectively, with 2 bases between them. The V gene's germline CDR1 is MRHNA and CDR2 SNTAGT. This CDR3 region has 12 residues. CDR3 sequence: CASSKNTGELFF. The CDR3 region has the DNA TGTGCCAGCAGTAAGAACACCGGGGAGCTGTTTTTT.

There are many counts of this clonotype. The chain links TRBV27 to TRBJ1-2, with 7 bases aligning to TRBD1. Trimming removed 4 bases from V and 5 bases from J; junction bases left unmatched: 4. The CDR3 runs to 13 residues. Germline V gene lookup returns CDR1 MNHEY and CDR2 SMNVEV (reference sequence). The CDR3 sequence is CASSWDSGYGYTF. The CDR3 DNA reads as TGTGCCAGCAGTTGGGACAGCGGATATGGCTACACCTTC.

The V and J genes are TRBV7-2 and TRBJ1-2, with D possibly matching TRBD1 (5 bases). The V and J ends lost 2 bases and 0 bases respectively, with 19 bases between them. The CDR3 has 18 amino acids. In germline, CDR1 is SGHTA, CDR2 FQGNSA. The DNA of the CDR3 is TGTGCCAGCAGCTTAACCTCAGCAGGGAGGGCGGCTAACTATGGCTACACCTTC. It translates to CASSLTSAGRAANYGYTF.

This clonotype rates as medium-sized. The chain recombines TRBV13 with TRBJ1-1, with TRBD1 identical over 9 bases. This CDR3 has 15 residues. V gave up 2 bases and J gave up 4 bases; unmatched junction bases: 5. Germline V gene data show CDR1 as PRHDT and CDR2 as FYEKMQ (reference sequence). The CDR3 DNA sequence: TGTGCCAGCAGCTTAAGGGGACAGGGAAGCACTGAAGCTTTCTTT. Amino acids: CASSLRGQGSTEAFF.

This clonotype is medium-sized within its sample. This chain connects TRBV3-1 to TRBJ2-3; 7 nucleotides agree with TRBD1. This CDR3 spans 17 amino acids. V was pared by 1 base and J by 4 bases, with 11 bases of the junction left unmatched. Per the germline V gene, CDR1 is LGHDT and CDR2 is YNNKEL (reference sequence). CDR3 protein: CASSQGAQGYSSDTQYF. DNA of the CDR3: TGTGCCAGCAGCCAAGGAGCACAGGGGTATAGTTCAGATACGCAGTATTTT.

This clonotype has only a few counts. The DNA of the CDR3 is TGTGCCAGTTTTAGTACCGGGACCGTCGAAGGGGACTATGGCTACACCTTC. Encoded protein: CASFSTGTVEGDYGYTF. V usage is TRBV19 and J usage is TRBJ1-2; the D gene is possibly TRBD1 (5 bases). Trimming left V 8 bases short and J 3 bases short, with 25 bases between. Per the germline V gene, CDR1 is LNHDA and CDR2 is SQIVND (reference sequence). This CDR3 is 17 amino acids long. The complete variable domain, with remaining parts taken from reference TRBV19 and TRBJ1-2, reads DGGITQSPKYLFRKEGQNVTLSCEQNLNHDAMYWYRQDPGQGLRLIYYSQIVNDFQKGDIAEGYSVSREKKESFPLTVTSAQKNPTAFYLCASFSTGTVEGDYGYTFGSGTRLTVV.

The chain links TRBV6-5 to TRBJ2-1, with D perhaps TRBD2 (5 bases). CDR1 and CDR2 (germline): MNHEY, SVGAGI. Trimming removed 4 bases from V and 7 bases from J, with 20 bases in between. The CDR3 has 16 residues. The CDR3 DNA reads as TGTGCCAGCAGTTCTGAACGGGAATCGCCGGGAAATGAGCAGTTCTTC. Amino acids: CASSSERESPGNEQFF.

This clonotype was detected many times. The V and J genes are TRBV13 and TRBJ2-5; 7 nucleotides agree with TRBD1. Germline lookup yields CDR1 PRHDT and CDR2 FYEKMQ (reference sequence). J lost 7 bases, V lost 3 bases, and 8 bases had no gene match. The CDR3 sequence is 14 residues long. The CDR3 region is CASSLTGRGGTQYF. CDR3 DNA sequence: TGTGCCAGCAGCTTGACAGGGCGCGGCGGGACCCAGTACTTC.

This clonotype was detected many times. This sequence joins TRBV20-1 and TRBJ1-4, with D uncertain. The CDR3 has 13 residues. Germline assignment: CDR1 DFQATT and CDR2 SNEGSKA (reference sequence). V dropped 6 bases and J dropped 8 bases, with 16 bases sitting between them. CDR3 residues: CSASSGIEEKLFF. In nucleotides, the CDR3 is TGCAGTGCCTCTTCCGGGATAGAAGAAAAACTGTTTTTT.

In its sample, this clonotype ranks as medium-sized. The chain is built from TRBV20-1 and TRBJ2-3; TRBD1 or TRBD2 may be the D gene (6 bases each). The CDR3 covers 15 residues. The ends were cut back, 5 bases at V and 2 bases at J, with 17 bases in the middle. Germline V gene data show CDR1 as DFQATT and CDR2 as SNEGSKA (reference sequence). The CDR3: CSAEFRRGSTDTQYF. In DNA form, the CDR3 reads TGCAGTGCTGAGTTTCGGAGGGGGTCCACAGATACGCAGTATTTT.

Only a few counts were recorded for this clonotype. J is TRBJ1-2 and V is TRBV5-1; 7 bases align to TRBD1. There are 17 residues in the CDR3. V was clipped by 4 bases and J by 7 bases; unmatched bases: 19. Germline CDR1 and CDR2: SGHRS and YFSETQ. CDR3 DNA sequence: TGCGCCAGCAGCCCCACCCCCGAGGGGGCGCATTCGGTTGGCTACACCTTC. Amino acid sequence: CASSPTPEGAHSVGYTF. The variable domain in full, with the rest retrieved from reference TRBV5-1 and TRBJ1-2, is KAGVTQTPRYLIKTRGQQVTLSCSPISGHRSVSWYQQTPGQGLQFLFEYFSETQRNKGNFPGRFSGRQFSNSRSEMNVSTLELGDSALYLCASSPTPEGAHSVGYTFGSGTRLTVV.

The chain employs TRBV24-1 and TRBJ2-1; 7 bases map to TRBD2. Germline V gene data show CDR1 as KGHDR and CDR2 as SFDVKD. After removal of 1 base from V and 6 bases from J, the junction contained 5 bases not matched to a gene. This CDR3 is built from 15 residues. CDR3 nucleotides: TGTGCCACCAGTGATTTTGGACTAGGCCCCAATGAGCAGTTCTTC. The encoded protein is CATSDFGLGPNEQFF.

This clonotype is judged medium-sized. The chain has TRBV6-6 and TRBJ2-1, with TRBD2 identical over 10 bases. Germline V gives CDR1 MNHNY, CDR2 SVGAGI (reference sequence). With V trimmed by 6 bases and J by 7 bases, 12 bases remained unmatched. CDR3 length equals 16 residues. CDR3 coding DNA: TGTGCCAGCAGGGCCCGGCTAGCGGGAGTTGGGAATGAGCAGTTCTTC. Its protein is CASRARLAGVGNEQFF.

V usage is TRBV3-1 and J usage is TRBJ1-1; no firm D call. Germline CDR1 and CDR2: LGHDT and YNNKEL (reference sequence). V shed 1 base and J shed 6 bases, with 18 bases lying between them. The CDR3 sequence is 16 residues long. CDR3 protein: CASSQAGRTRPSEAFF. The CDR3 coding sequence is TGTGCCAGCAGCCAAGCGGGAAGAACCAGGCCTTCTGAAGCTTTCTTT.

This clonotype was recorded at least ten times. The V call is TRBV12-3 or TRBV12-4, the J call TRBJ1-5, with 7 positions matching TRBD1. The junction had 4 bases not matched to a gene; V was cut back by 6 bases and J by 8 bases. This CDR3 spans 12 amino acids. CDR3 region: CASRGTVKPQHF. In DNA form, the CDR3 reads TGTGCCAGCAGGGGGACAGTCAAGCCCCAGCATTTT.

By sample fraction, this clonotype is medium-sized. This chain joins TRBV4-1 and TRBJ1-1; tentatively, D is TRBD1 (5 bases). The CDR3 consists of 16 residues. Germline-derived CDR1 and CDR2 are MGHRA and YSYEKL. Trimming left V 3 bases short and J 4 bases short, with 18 bases between. CDR3 amino acids: CASSQNFQGGGTEAFF. CDR3 in DNA: TGCGCCAGCAGCCAGAATTTCCAGGGCGGCGGCACTGAAGCTTTCTTT.

This clonotype occurred many times. The CDR3 loop reads CSVGGQHEQYF. The CDR3 coding sequence is TGCAGCGTGGGGGGACAGCACGAGCAGTACTTC. The rearrangement links TRBV29-1 to TRBJ2-7, with D maybe TRBD1 (7 bases). CDR3 length: 11 residues. Germline loops: CDR1 SQVTM, CDR2 ANQGSEA. The germline V and J ends were trimmed by 6 bases and 5 bases, with 11 bases remaining between them.

This clonotype qualifies as medium-sized. This chain connects TRBV3-1 to TRBJ2-7; 7 bases agree with TRBD1. The V and J ends lost 4 bases and 4 bases, in that order; junction bases with no gene match: 4. CDR1 is LGHDT and CDR2 is YNNKEL in the germline V gene (reference sequence). This CDR3 contains 13 residues. CDR3 in DNA: TGTGCCAGCAGCCGGCAGGGGGTATACGAGCAGTACGTC. Protein: CASSRQGVYEQYV.